A single sample is the source of the 24 T cell receptor beta chains below, sequenced in a study of blood T cell repertoires in COVID-19. Clones were read by immunoSEQ multiplex PCR, and TCRdb kept only the in-frame ones, dropping some. The sample carries roughly 350,000 clones, around 91% recorded once. Source material: peripheral blood. The receptors stem from a young woman who had recovered from COVID-19.

The CDR3 spells CASSLSMLGGRPNEQFF. CDR3 nucleotides: TGTGCCAGCAGTTTATCCATGCTTGGGGGGAGGCCCAATGAGCAGTTCTTC. The rearrangement joins TRBV27 to TRBJ2-1, with D tentatively TRBD2 (6 bases). Per the germline V gene, CDR1 is MNHEY and CDR2 is SMNVEV (reference sequence). There are 17 residues in the CDR3. Trimming took 0 bases from V and 6 from J, leaving 18 bases between them.

The J gene is TRBJ2-3, the V gene TRBV5-1; weak D call: TRBD2 (6 bases). The V and J ends lost 1 base and 2 bases respectively, with 14 bases between them. This CDR3 has 16 residues. Germline V gene lookup returns CDR1 SGHRS and CDR2 YFSETQ. For the CDR3, the DNA is TGCGCCAGCAGCTTGCTGGTAGCGGCCCTCACAGATACGCAGTATTTT. As protein: CASSLLVAALTDTQYF.

This chain's CDR3 is CAWSGGQGSTDTQYF. As DNA, the CDR3 is TGTGCCTGGAGTGGGGGACAGGGGAGCACAGATACGCAGTATTTT. The gene calls are TRBV30 and TRBJ2-3; 10 nucleotides align to TRBD1. The CDR3 has 15 residues. Germline V CDR1 and CDR2: GTSNPN, SVGIG (reference sequence). The V and J ends lost 1 base and 0 bases, in that order; junction bases with no gene match: 1.

The CDR3 nucleotides read TGCGCCAGCAGCGTCCGACAGAACACCGGGGAGCTGTTTTTT. Its protein product is CASSVRQNTGELFF. This chain uses TRBV5-1 with TRBJ2-2; D gene ambiguous. Per germline, CDR1 SGHRS and CDR2 YFSETQ. The CDR3 is 14 residues long. Trimming cost V 4 bases and J 1 base, with 8 bases left between them.

V is TRBV6-2 or TRBV6-3 and J is TRBJ1-1; 11 bases align to TRBD1. V lost 0 bases and J lost 5; bases outside the gene matches: 5. Germline loops: CDR1 MNHEY, CDR2 SVGEGT. CDR3 length equals 16 residues. DNA of the CDR3: TGTGCCAGCAGTTACTCCCGGGACAGGGGGGTTACTGAAGCTTTCTTT. Its protein is CASSYSRDRGVTEAFF.

The V and J genes are TRBV6-5 and TRBJ2-3; TRBD2 matches at 13 bases. Germline-derived CDR1 and CDR2 are MNHEY and SVGAGI. This CDR3 comprises 15 residues. V lost 6 bases and J lost 3; bases outside the gene matches: 3. The CDR3 sequence is CASRRTSGRTDTQYF. The CDR3 nucleotides are TGTGCCAGCAGAAGGACTAGCGGGAGAACAGATACGCAGTATTTT.

On this clone: Other DNA sequences in this sample translate to the same CDR3. The chain uses TRBV19 and TRBJ2-3; 8 positions match TRBD2. This CDR3 spans 13 amino acids. Trimming took 3 bases from V and 4 from J; bases not matched to a gene: 0. The germline gives CDR1 LNHDA, CDR2 SQIVND (reference sequence). In DNA form, the CDR3 reads TGTGCCAGTAGTATCGGGGGGGCAGATACGCAGTATTTT. The encoded protein is CASSIGGADTQYF.

The J gene is TRBJ2-3, the V gene TRBV5-4; D remains unclear. Germline V CDR1 and CDR2: SGHNT, YYREEE (reference sequence). The CDR3 has 14 residues. The ends were cut back, 1 base at V and 0 bases at J, with 6 bases in the middle. This CDR3 reads CASSLRSSTDTQYF. The CDR3 nucleotides read TGTGCCAGCAGCTTGCGTTCTAGCACAGATACGCAGTATTTT.

V usage is TRBV11-2 and J usage is TRBJ2-1; 9 positions match TRBD2. Trimming cost V 2 bases and J 3 bases; bases outside gene matches: 2. The CDR3 covers 15 residues. From germline, CDR1 is SGHAT and CDR2 FQNNGV. The CDR3 is CASSLLAGIYNEQFF. The CDR3 DNA reads as TGTGCCAGCAGCTTACTAGCGGGAATCTACAATGAGCAGTTCTTC.

This clone was picked up one time. The J gene is TRBJ1-2, the V gene TRBV5-4, with TRBD1 matching 11 bases. The CDR3 runs 15 residues. V lost 3 bases to trimming and J lost 5 bases; unmatched junction nucleotides: 6. Germline V gene sequence: CDR1 SGHNT, CDR2 YYREEE (reference sequence). DNA for the CDR3: TGTGCCAGCAGCTCCGGGGGACAGGGGGGGTATGGCTACACCTTC. Translating gives CASSSGGQGGYGYTF. Full variable domain (remainder filled in from reference TRBV5-4 and TRBJ1-2): ETGVTQSPTHLIKTRGQQVTLRCSSQSGHNTVSWYQQALGQGPQFIFQYYREEENGRGNFPPRFSGLQFPNYSSELNVNALELDDSALYLCASSSGGQGGYGYTFGSGTRLTVV.

This clone came up once. The V gene is TRBV7-8, the J gene TRBJ1-5; 9 bases are a match to TRBD1. The V and J ends lost 1 base and 0 bases, in that order; junction bases with no gene match: 7. CDR1 and CDR2 (germline): SGHVS, FQNEAQ. The CDR3 is 18 amino acids. The CDR3 DNA is TGTGCCAGCAGCTTAGATACAGGGGGCCTGTATAGCAATCAGCCCCAGCATTTT. Protein: CASSLDTGGLYSNQPQHF.

This clone was found once. The rearrangement links TRBV5-1 to TRBJ2-1; D may be TRBD2 (5 bases). This CDR3 has 13 amino acids. Trimming removed 6 bases from V and 4 bases from J, with 11 bases in between. Germline V gives CDR1 SGHRS, CDR2 YFSETQ. CDR3 coding DNA: TGCGCCAGCACCGCGGAGGATTACAATGAGCAGTTCTTC. This translates into CASTAEDYNEQFF.

This chain joins TRBV24-1 and TRBJ2-1; no definite D call. The germline V and J ends were trimmed by 2 bases and 0 bases, with 7 bases remaining between them. This CDR3 comprises 15 residues. Germline V lookup: CDR1 KGHDR, CDR2 SFDVKD. The CDR3 DNA reads TGTGCCACCAGTGATTCCGCTAGCTCCTACAATGAGCAGTTCTTC. Translating gives CATSDSASSYNEQFF.

The rearrangement links TRBV5-6 to TRBJ1-2; TRBD1 is a possible D gene (6 bases). This CDR3 comprises 15 residues. Germline CDR1 is SGHDT and CDR2 is YYEEEE. V lost 3 bases and J lost 6, with 18 bases in between. The CDR3 loop reads CASSWGIQNRDGYTF. The CDR3 nucleotides read TGTGCCAGCAGCTGGGGTATTCAGAACAGGGATGGCTACACCTTC.

V and J are TRBV14 and TRBJ1-1; unclear D gene. CDR1 is SGHDN and CDR2 is FVKESK in the germline V gene. The V end lost 4 bases, the J end lost 1 base, and 7 bases lay between the germline ends. This CDR3 has 13 amino acids. The CDR3 is CASSLQANTEAFF. Here the CDR3 DNA reads TGTGCCAGCAGCCTTCAGGCGAACACTGAAGCTTTCTTT.

The rearrangement uses TRBV7-9 and TRBJ1-5; tentative D call: TRBD1 (5 bases). There are 15 residues in the CDR3. The germline V gene encodes CDR1 SEHNR and CDR2 FQNEAQ (reference sequence). V was pared by 3 bases and J by 0 bases, with 9 bases between. DNA of the CDR3: TGTGCCAGCAGCTTGGGGCAGTATAGCAATCAGCCCCAGCATTTT. This codes for CASSLGQYSNQPQHF.

The V gene is TRBV21-1, the J gene TRBJ1-1; TRBD1, the table's D call, was not compared with the DNA. TRBV21-1 is a pseudogene segment. This CDR3 contains 17 residues. Written as DNA, the CDR3 is TGTGCCAGCAGCAAAGTAGGAACAGGGGTAAGGAACACTGAAGCTTTCTTT. Translated: CASSKVGTGVRNTEAFF.

The V gene is TRBV25-1, the J gene TRBJ2-3, with a possible D match to TRBD2 (6 bases). Germline assignment: CDR1 MGHDK and CDR2 SYGVNS. The CDR3 runs to 18 residues. Trimming cost V 4 bases and J 0 bases, with 20 bases left between them. CDR3 bases: TGTGCCAGCAGTGTGGGGGGTTTCACGATTCCTAGCACAGATACGCAGTATTTT. Translating it yields CASSVGGFTIPSTDTQYF.

This sequence joins TRBV30 and TRBJ1-3; TRBD1 is a possible D gene (5 bases). Trimming left V 3 bases short and J 2 bases short, with 11 bases between. Looked up from germline, CDR1 is GTSNPN and CDR2 is SVGIG (reference sequence). The CDR3 is 14 residues long. CDR3 loop: CAWRIGAAGNTIYF. The CDR3 nucleotides are TGTGCCTGGAGAATAGGGGCGGCTGGAAACACCATATATTTT.

V usage is TRBV7-9 and J usage is TRBJ1-1, with D perhaps matching TRBD1 (5 bases). The CDR3 consists of 15 residues. V lost 1 base to trimming and J lost 5 bases, with 14 bases between them. Germline V gene data show CDR1 as SEHNR and CDR2 as FQNEAQ (reference sequence). The CDR3 sequence is CASSLGGQGGTEAFF. Written as DNA, the CDR3 is TGTGCCAGCAGCTTAGGGGGCCAGGGAGGAACTGAAGCTTTCTTT.

In its sample, this clone was seen a few times. Other nucleotide sequences from this sample produce the same CDR3. The chain recombines TRBV20-1 with TRBJ1-5; no clear D. Deletions cut 3 bases from V and 5 bases from J, with 8 bases between. In germline, CDR1 is DFQATT, CDR2 SNEGSKA (reference sequence). The CDR3 has 12 amino acids. CDR3 sequence: CSASRGDQPQHF. In DNA, the CDR3 is TGCAGTGCTAGTCGCGGTGATCAGCCCCAGCATTTT.

The chain carries TRBV7-2 and TRBJ2-1; D ambiguous. In germline, CDR1 is SGHTA, CDR2 FQGNSA. Trimming removed 1 base at V and 4 bases at J, with 8 bases between. This CDR3 has 14 amino acids. The DNA of the CDR3 is TGTGCCAGCAGCTTAGTGTATATGTACAATGAGCAGTTCTTC. Protein: CASSLVYMYNEQFF.

V and J are TRBV11-2 and TRBJ1-6, with TRBD1 matching over 7 bases. From germline, CDR1 is SGHAT and CDR2 FQNNGV. CDR3 length equals 15 residues. The junction had 3 bases not matched to a gene; V was cut back by 2 bases and J by 5 bases. DNA for the CDR3: TGTGCCAGCAGCTTATGGGACAGTAATAATTCACCCCTCCACTTT. Translated, it gives CASSLWDSNNSPLHF.

The CDR3 spells CASSLENSYEQYV. The CDR3 region has the DNA TGTGCCAGCAGCTTGGAGAACTCCTACGAGCAGTACGTC. The rearrangement links TRBV11-2 to TRBJ2-7; unclear D gene. The CDR3 spans 13 residues. Trimming took 3 bases from V and 0 from J, leaving 6 bases between them. Germline CDR1 SGHAT, CDR2 FQNNGV.